The present TCR beta chain was sequenced within a study of radiotherapy plus CTLA-4 blockade in lung cancer. The CDR3 contains 15 residues. V lost 0 bases, J lost 8 bases, and 16 bases lay in between. The germline V gene encodes CDR1 SGHTA and CDR2 FQGNSA. Profiled with immunoSEQ multiplex PCR; TCRdb holds only in-frame clones, not every one. The top ten clones hold roughly 4.7% of a sample with some 62,000 clones, roughly 80% of them seen once. The clonotype originates from a human donor with non-small cell lung cancer who had a complete response to radiotherapy plus ipilimumab. The source was peripheral blood, collected from a patient treated with radiotherapy plus ipilimumab. The chain employs TRBV7-2 and TRBJ1-2, with D maybe TRBD1 (5 bases). CDR3 sequence reads: CASSLAGALYGGYTF. In DNA, the CDR3 is TGTGCCAGCAGCTTAGCAGGGGCCCTCTATGGGGGCTACACCTTC.